This TCR beta chain was sequenced in a study of monozygotic twins with inflammatory bowel disease. After re-calling the 5' RACE reads, TCRdb lists one entry per CDR3 protein, DNA absent. Its table lists approximately 300,000 distinct CDR3 sequences. This CDR3 spans 13 amino acids. The V gene's germline CDR1 is KGHSH and CDR2 LQKENI. The chain uses TRBV18 and TRBJ1-1. The receptor's source is a human donor with ulcerative colitis or Crohn's disease, or a healthy co-twin of an affected twin (not recorded which). Material for sequencing was blood. CDR3 protein: CASSETRNTEAFF.